This T cell receptor (beta chain) comes out of a study of PD-L1 blockade in urothelial cancer. Trimming removed 5 bases at V and 4 bases at J, with 15 bases between. Germline lookup yields CDR1 SEHNR and CDR2 FQNEAQ (reference sequence). CDR3 size: 14 residues. Sequencing was performed with immunoSEQ multiplex PCR; in TCRdb, only in-frame clones are kept and a portion is missing. The top ten clones hold around 8% of a sample with approximately 50,000 clones, approximately 90% of them seen once. The chain links TRBV7-9 to TRBJ2-7; maybe TRBD1 (6 bases). The receptor comes from a man in his sixties with urothelial cancer. Sequenced here: PBMCs, sampled around atezolizumab (anti-PD-L1) treatment. CDR3 in amino acids: CASSAQGVGYEQYF. The CDR3 DNA is TGTGCCAGCAGCGCACAGGGAGTAGGGTACGAGCAGTACTTC.